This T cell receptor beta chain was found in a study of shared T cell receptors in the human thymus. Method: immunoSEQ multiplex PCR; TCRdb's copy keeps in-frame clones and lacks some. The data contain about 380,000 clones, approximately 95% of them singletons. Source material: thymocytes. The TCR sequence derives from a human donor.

In DNA, the CDR3 is TGTGCCAGCTCACCGCGACTAGCGGGGGTCACAGATACGCAGTATTTT. This gives the protein CASSPRLAGVTDTQYF. The chain recombines TRBV18 with TRBJ2-3, with 12 bases lining up with TRBD2. The CDR3 consists of 16 residues. V shed 3 bases, J shed 2 bases, and the junction held 3 bases outside the gene matches. Germline V CDR1 and CDR2: KGHSH, LQKENI.